The source of this TCR beta chain is a study of cytomegalovirus exposure and HLA in healthy donors (dated by TCRdb to about 2017). Concerning the study at large: An earlier analysis of several hundred of the donors reported approximately 290 Gb of sequence data and more than 90 million unique TCR beta sequences from 150 million to 200 million T cells. A separate validation cohort of 100 to 150 different subjects was used in addition to the 666-subject first cohort. To predict cytomegalovirus infection status, the study brought together high-throughput TCR immunosequencing, statistical association of individual TCRs with disease status, and machine learning. Every discovery cohort repertoire had been produced on one sequencing platform. In the later analysis, no new phenotypic data were used to find candidate immune exposures; instead, reliance was placed on TCR beta sequences and their occurrence across donors. An early release that covered roughly 600 HLA-typed donors contained approximately 300 gigabases of sequencing data and around 85 million unique TCR sequences. Roughly five DR-DQ haplotypes were handled as single units for association and clustering, since linkage in the cohort was strong. HLA typing covered class I and class II loci at four-digit resolution. Donor age, sex, ethnicity and CMV serostatus were compiled alongside the repertoire data. To study patterns of TCR occurrence, a later analysis re-analyzed previously published TCR beta repertoires from hundreds of donors and added high-resolution HLA genotyping. The genetic ancestry cluster associated with self-reported Caucasian donors included around 76% of the roughly 400 genotyped donors. The study profiled the T cell repertoires of 500 to 800 subjects by immunosequencing and related them to cytomegalovirus serostatus. To decide whether each TCR beta V gene segment behaved as functional or pseudogenic, an earlier analysis of several hundred of the donors relied on high-throughput TCR beta sequencing. A later genetic analysis took genome-wide SNP genotypes for about 65% of the roughly 670 donors and used that subset as a discovery cohort. Typing coverage varied by locus: 629-630 donors for A, B, C, DRB1 and DQB1; roughly 560 for DQA1; over 600 for DPA1; some 470 for DPB1. The study aimed to test whether signatures of past pathogen exposure could be identified by cataloging public T cell receptors. Across under 500 genotyped donors of the cohort, an average of about 200,000 unique TCR beta nucleotide sequences per donor were sequenced, and roughly 20% of those sequences were non-productive.

Germline trimming amounts to 0 bases on V and 3 bases on J, with 6 as the count of junction bases outside the gene matches. The CDR3 runs 15 amino acids, cysteine and phenylalanine included. Solely the CDR3 DNA is kept, with 45 bases framed from the first base. CDR1 SGHRS and CDR2 YFSETQ are derived from the germline V gene. Libraries were prepared through the immunoSEQ multiplex PCR assay. For the multiplex PCR, a mixture combining 60 forward primers for TCR Vbeta segments and 13 reverse primers for TCR Jbeta segments was used. The CDR3 region of rearranged TCR beta genes was amplified from genomic DNA by a multiplex PCR assay. On the Illumina HiSeq System, the amplified TCR beta libraries were sequenced as 87-base-pair reads. The authors' pipeline ran thus. A later analysis tallied 80 million to 95 million unique TCR beta chains across the 660 or so repertoires, and around 10 million of those chains were shared by two or more donors. To remove PCR and sequencing errors, raw reads were error-corrected and collapsed into unique sequences using a nearest-neighbor algorithm that merged closely related sequences. To assign V, D and J gene segments, CDR3 sequences were aligned to IMGT reference sequences. For a sequence to be retained, at least a six-nucleotide match to both a V gene segment and a J gene segment was required. Rearrangements were classified as productive when the CDR3 lacked stop codons and remained in frame with V and J, and all other rearrangements were classified as non-productive. CDR3 was defined according to IMGT convention as the region running from the second conserved V-encoded cysteine to the conserved J-encoded phenylalanine. In an earlier analysis of roughly 580 of the donors, sequences lacking an unambiguous match to a single V gene segment were excluded. In an earlier analysis of several hundred of the donors, a V segment was called functional when productive rearrangements were above 56.7%, and segregating when the standard deviation between donors exceeded 5%. A statistical classification framework was built to diagnose cytomegalovirus status from the catalog of TCR beta chain sequences. In a later analysis, V and J genes were assigned by comparing TCR nucleotide sequences against IMGT/GENE-DB human TR gene sequences. The TCRdist pipeline was used in a later analysis to assign CDR3 sequences and most-parsimonious VDJ recombination scenarios. In a later analysis, each TCR beta chain was defined by its CDR3 amino acid sequence together with its V-gene family, and reads lacking a unique V-gene family were excluded. In a later analysis, approximately 640 highly shared, low-generation-probability nucleotide sequences were removed to address suspected cross-contamination and a sequencing artifact. In a later analysis, a clonal expansion index for each public chain was calculated from normalized within-repertoire ranks of inferred template counts. In a later analysis, generation probabilities were computed with a VDJ recombination model fitted to out-of-frame rearrangements, and the resulting probabilities were checked against IGoR. In a later analysis, TCR-TCR, TCR-HLA and TCR-CMV co-occurrence was scored with hypergeometric tests, and a repertoire-size bias correction was applied to TCR pairs. A later analysis estimated false discovery rates by permuting HLA or CMV assignments 20 times. A later analysis grouped co-occurring TCRs with DBSCAN, adding TCRdist sequence similarity when clustering within HLA-allele-positive subsets. Repertoires with fewer than 30,000 or more than 120,000 public chains, plus five repertoires with anomalous nucleotide sharing, were excluded from co-occurrence clustering. TCRdb took this table from immuneACCESS and kept in-frame rearrangements with V and J called. Such tables lack part of the clones; where checked against another copy, unresolved V genes explain under half of the gap, and the rest is unexplained. V and J calls and clone size are given by that table; D and trimming were obtained from the DNA. In this sample the table shows a few hundred thousand clones, roughly 85% of which occur a single time. The ten largest clones capture around 1.8% of the sample.

Note on this clone: Its antigen is currently not known. Base quality data are lacking; no much larger clone is found one base away.

The cohort was made up of 500 to 850 healthy bone marrow donors. All cohort members were sampled while nominally healthy, although unrecorded immune exposures were likely present. The donor tested CMV seronegative, placing the donor among the 350 or so seronegative members of the cohort. Each donor provided a peripheral blood sample, and peripheral blood mononuclear cells were used for TCR beta sequencing. Genomic DNA was extracted from the blood cell samples with the Qiagen DNeasy Blood Extraction Kit. General findings and caveats noted by the study authors: The presence/absence analyses assumed that sequencing depth was roughly uniform across donors, and that assumption may not be true. In a later analysis, the rate of TCR association differed among HLA loci, with DRB1 alleles having the most associated TCRs and HLA-C alleles having the fewest. Several of the top co-occurrence clusters appeared to be linked to parvovirus B19, influenza, CMV and Epstein-Barr virus, according to a later analysis. A later analysis found that HLA-associated TCR beta chains were more clonally expanded and had lower generation probabilities than equally common non-associated chains. Compared with the approximately 700-donor mean, donors in an Asian-associated ancestry cluster had fewer N-insertions in productive TCRs, according to a later genetic analysis. A further reported finding was that TCR beta sequences accurately predicted the HLA-A and HLA-B alleles for most subjects in the first cohort. An earlier analysis of roughly 570 of the donors showed that most TCR beta V segments appeared in productive rearrangements either about 90% or about 30% of the time, which broadly matched IMGT annotations. According to a later analysis, most CMV-associated TCR beta chains appeared to be HLA-restricted, and the HLA associations seemed to be driven largely by CMV exposure. Linkage disequilibrium might explain the correlated functional status among segregating V segments, but an unknown experimental factor could not be ruled out. In the study, some 160 TCR beta chains were listed as associated with cytomegalovirus. In a later analysis, 15,000 to 20,000 TCR beta sequences were associated with specific HLA alleles at a false discovery rate of 0.05. The only immune exposure information available for the cohort was CMV serostatus. A group of highly shared sequence variants was considered likely to be a technical artifact of the sequencing pipeline. It was suggested by the authors that the approach could potentially be generalized to other disease states and immunological phenotypes. The classifier was reported to diagnose cytomegalovirus status with high specificity and sensitivity in both the original and validation cohorts. A few of the identified cytomegalovirus-associated TCR beta chains were confirmed in vitro to be specific for cytomegalovirus antigens. Strong co-occurrence of HLA alleles, especially DR and DQ, made assigning TCR associations to individual alleles difficult. Because counts were too low, under 20 rarely observed V segments, including chromosome 9 orphons, were left out of the earlier analysis of some 640 of the donors. Most TCR sequences were seen in very few donors, while some public TCRs were found in many individuals. Only TCR beta chains were sequenced in this cohort, and the absence of alpha or paired-chain data limited detectable features. Some IMGT-functional V segments, including TRBV6-2 and TRBV6-3, could not be told apart with the 87-base-pair reads, so those segments were excluded. A later genetic analysis associated a missense DCLRE1C variant with V-gene and J-gene trimming of TCR beta chains, and an independent cohort replicated the association. HLA typing was unavailable for some donors at each locus, so association tests used only the typed subset.

The sequencing sample was made of PBMCs. The origin of this receptor is a man younger than 30 in good health and CMV-seronegative. The rearrangement combines TRBV5-1 with TRBJ2-7, with TRBD1 matching 7 junction bases. The CDR3 region: CASSLVPGQNYEQYF. The sequenced DNA is TGCGCCAGCAGCTTGGTTCCGGGACAGAACTACGAGCAGTACTTC.